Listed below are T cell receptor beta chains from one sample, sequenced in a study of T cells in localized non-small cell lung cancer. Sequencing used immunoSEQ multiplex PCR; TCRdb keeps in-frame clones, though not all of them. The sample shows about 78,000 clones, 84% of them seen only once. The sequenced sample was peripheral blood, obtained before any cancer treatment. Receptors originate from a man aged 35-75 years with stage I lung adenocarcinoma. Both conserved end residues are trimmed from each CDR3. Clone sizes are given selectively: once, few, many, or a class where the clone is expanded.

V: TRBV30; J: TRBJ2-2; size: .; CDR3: AWSVSWGGGELF
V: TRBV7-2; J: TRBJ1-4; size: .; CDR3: ASAVGPGNEKLF
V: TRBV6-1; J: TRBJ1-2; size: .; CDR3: ASSSQTGDYGYT
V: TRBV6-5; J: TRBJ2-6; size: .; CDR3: ASSRGGTWANVLT
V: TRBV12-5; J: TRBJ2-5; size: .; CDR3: ASGPGTGGSPGETQY
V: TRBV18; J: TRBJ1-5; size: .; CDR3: ASSPLGYSNQPQH
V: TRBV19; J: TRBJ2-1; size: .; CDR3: ASTSLGSGSSYNEQF
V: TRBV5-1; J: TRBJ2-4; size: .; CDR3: ASSLSGQGIKNIQY
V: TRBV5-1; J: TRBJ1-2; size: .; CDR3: ASSLGAAAYYGYT
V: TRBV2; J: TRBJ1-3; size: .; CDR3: ASSLQGVGNTIY
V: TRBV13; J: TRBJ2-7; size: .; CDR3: ASSQSRWTSGEQY
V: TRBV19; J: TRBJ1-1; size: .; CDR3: ASSSDRGRRAF
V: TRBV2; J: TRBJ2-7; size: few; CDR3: ASSPRRSYEQY
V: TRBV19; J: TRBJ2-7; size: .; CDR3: ASSTDREVPYEQY
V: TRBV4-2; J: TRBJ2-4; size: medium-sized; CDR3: ASSQDFASGSIQY
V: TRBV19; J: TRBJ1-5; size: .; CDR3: ASSIIGQGSNQPQH
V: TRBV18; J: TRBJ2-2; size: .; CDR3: ASSPTSLNTGELF
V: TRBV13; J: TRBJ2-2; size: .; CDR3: ASSRTGYGELF
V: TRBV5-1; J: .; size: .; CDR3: ASSPGQGHEQY
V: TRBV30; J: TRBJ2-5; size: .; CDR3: AWSVLPRGQETQY
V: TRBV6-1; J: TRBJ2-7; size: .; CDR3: ASSEGARGLSYEQY
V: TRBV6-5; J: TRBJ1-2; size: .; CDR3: ASRSPGTDSYGYT
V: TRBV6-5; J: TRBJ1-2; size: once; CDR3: ASSWGGGYT
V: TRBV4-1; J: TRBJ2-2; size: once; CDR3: ASSQDSTASGNMGGELF
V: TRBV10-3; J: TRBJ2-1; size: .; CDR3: AIHTDTSSSYNEQF
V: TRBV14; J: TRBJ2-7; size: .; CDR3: ASSLLTSGRGEQY
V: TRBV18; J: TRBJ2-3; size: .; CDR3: ASSPVLGTDTQY
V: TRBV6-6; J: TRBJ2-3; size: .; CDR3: ASSYSGEPTDTQY
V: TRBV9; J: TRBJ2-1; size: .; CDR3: ASSVAGGGTALDEQF
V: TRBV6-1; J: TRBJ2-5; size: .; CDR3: ASSGRDRGIETQY
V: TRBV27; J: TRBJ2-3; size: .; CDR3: ASSFLGTDTQY
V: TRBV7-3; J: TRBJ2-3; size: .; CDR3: ASSLNQRTRRSTDTQY
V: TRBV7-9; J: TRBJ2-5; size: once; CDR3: ASSGIRETQY
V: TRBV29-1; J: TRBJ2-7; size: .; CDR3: SVVSAAHEQY
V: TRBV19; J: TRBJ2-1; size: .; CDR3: ASSVQRRDYNEQF
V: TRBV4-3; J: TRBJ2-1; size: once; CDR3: ASSPTGHSSYNEQF
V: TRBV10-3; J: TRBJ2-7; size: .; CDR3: AISESFTGREQY
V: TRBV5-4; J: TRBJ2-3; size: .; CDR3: ASSLALAQDSDTQY